What follows is one T cell receptor (beta chain) and its context. As yet, its antigen is unknown. The data are from a study of cytomegalovirus exposure and HLA in healthy donors. Findings and caveats of the study: Researchers catalogued approximately 170 TCR beta chains as cytomegalovirus-associated. Associated with HLA alleles at 0.05 false discovery rate in a later analysis were 15,000 to 20,000 TCR beta sequences.

PCR used 60 Vbeta primers and 13 Jbeta primers. In the original processing: The authors later counted about 80 million unique TCR beta chains, some 11 million of them shared. TCRdb's table, derived via immunoSEQ multiplex PCR, lists solely in-frame clones and lacks some. The DNA gave D and trimming, while V, J and clone size come from that table. Of about 180,000 clones listed, 65% to 75% are singletons. V was pared by 4 bases and J by 4 bases, with 15 bases between. CDR1 is SGHNT and CDR2 is YYREEE in the germline V gene (reference sequence). This CDR3 spans 14 amino acids. The chain uses TRBV5-4 and TRBJ2-7; weak D call: TRBD2 (7 bases). This receptor was taken from a human donor in good health. What was sequenced was PBMCs. CDR3 sequence: CASSRTGGRYEQYF. The DNA for the CDR3 is TGTGCCAGCAGCCGAACGGGGGGCCGGTACGAGCAGTACTTC.